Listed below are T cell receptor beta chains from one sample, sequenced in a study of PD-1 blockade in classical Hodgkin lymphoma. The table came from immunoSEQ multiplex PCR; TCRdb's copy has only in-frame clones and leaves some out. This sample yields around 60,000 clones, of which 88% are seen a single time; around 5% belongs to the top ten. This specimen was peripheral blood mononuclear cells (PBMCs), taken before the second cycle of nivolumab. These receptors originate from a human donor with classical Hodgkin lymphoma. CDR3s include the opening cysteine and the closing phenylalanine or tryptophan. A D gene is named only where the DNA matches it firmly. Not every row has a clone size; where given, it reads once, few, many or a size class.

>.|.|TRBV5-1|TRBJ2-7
TGCGCCAGCAGCTTGGAACAGGCGGCTTTCACGCAGTACTTC
CASSLEQAAFTQYF
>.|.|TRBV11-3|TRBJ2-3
TGTGCCAGCAGCTTAGGACGGTTAACCACAGATACGCAGTATTTT
CASSLGRLTTDTQYF
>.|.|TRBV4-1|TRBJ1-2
TGCGCCAGCAGCCAAGATATGGGGGATGGGTACTATGGCTACACCTTC
CASSQDMGDGYYGYTF
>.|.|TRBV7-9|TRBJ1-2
TGTGCCAGCAGCTTAGGACAGAACTATGGCTACACCTTC
CASSLGQNYGYTF
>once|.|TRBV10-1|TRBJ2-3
TGCGCCAGCAAAAGGGGAGAGACAGATACGCAGTATTTT
CASKRGETDTQYF
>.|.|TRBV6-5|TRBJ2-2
TGTGCCAGCGCCCATGAAAGCTTGAACACCGGAGAGCTGTTTTTT
CASAHESLNTGELFF
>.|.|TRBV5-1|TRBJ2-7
TGCGCCAGCAGCTTGGTAGGAAGCTCCTACGAGCAGTACTTC
CASSLVGSSYEQYF
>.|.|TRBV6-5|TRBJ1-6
TGTGCCAGCAACCCTACCGGGACGGGAAATTCACCCCTCCACTTT
CASNPTGTGNSPLHF
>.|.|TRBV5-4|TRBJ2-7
TGTGCCAGCAGCTTGAACCTCTACGAGCAGTACTTC
CASSLNLYEQYF
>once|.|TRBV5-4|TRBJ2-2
TGTGCCAGCAGCTTGCGGGGGACGGTCGGGGAGCTGTTTTTT
CASSLRGTVGELFF
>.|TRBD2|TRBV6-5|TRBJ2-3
TGTGCCAGCAGGCCGACTAGCGGGGGGGCAAATACGCAGTATTTT
CASRPTSGGANTQYF
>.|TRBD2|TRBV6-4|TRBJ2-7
TGTGCCAGCAGATTAGGGACTACCAACTACGAGCAGTACTTC
CASRLGTTNYEQYF
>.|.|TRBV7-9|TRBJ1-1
TGTGCCAGCAGCTGGACACTCGAAGCTTTCTTT
CASSWTLEAFF
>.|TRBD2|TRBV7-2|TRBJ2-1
TGTGCCAGCAGGTTAGGGGGCCTGGGACTAGCGCTCTACAATGAGCAGTTCTTC
CASRLGGLGLALYNEQFF
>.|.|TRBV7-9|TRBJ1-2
TGTGCCAGCAGCTTAGGGGGCTGGTGGGGCTACACCTTC
CASSLGGWWGYTF
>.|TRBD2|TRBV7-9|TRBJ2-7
TGTGCCAGCAGCAGAGCGGGGGGCTACGAGCAGTACTTC
CASSRAGGYEQYF
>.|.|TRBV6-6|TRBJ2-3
TGTGCCAGCAGAGATGGCGGGGGCACAGATACGCAGTATTTT
CASRDGGGTDTQYF
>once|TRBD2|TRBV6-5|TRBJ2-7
TGTGCCAGCAGTTACTCGAGTGGGGGGGCCTACGAGCAGTACTTC
CASSYSSGGAYEQYF
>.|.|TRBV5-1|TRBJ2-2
TGCGCCAGCAGCTTGGATGGAACCGGGGAGCTGTTTTTT
CASSLDGTGELFF
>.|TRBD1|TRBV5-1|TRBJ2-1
TGCGCCAGCAGCGCGGGCGCCTCCGGGACAGGGGGCGGGAATGAGCAGTTCTTC
CASSAGASGTGGGNEQFF
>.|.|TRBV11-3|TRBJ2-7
TGTGCCAGCAGCTCCACACGACAGGCAAACGAGCAGTACTTC
CASSSTRQANEQYF
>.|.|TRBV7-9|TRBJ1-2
TGTGCCAGCAGCTTTTCTAACTATGGCTACACCTTC
CASSFSNYGYTF
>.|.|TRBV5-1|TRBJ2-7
TGCGCCAGCAGCTTTAAGGGTCCCTCCTACGAGCAGTACTTC
CASSFKGPSYEQYF
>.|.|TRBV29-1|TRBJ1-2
TGCACCACCGATGCGAGCTACACCTTC
CTTDASYTF
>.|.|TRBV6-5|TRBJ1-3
TGTGCCAGCGAGGTGGGAAACACCATATATTTT
CASEVGNTIYF
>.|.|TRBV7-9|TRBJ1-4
TGTGCCAGCAGCTCCACGGCGGGAAATGAAAAACTGTTTTTT
CASSSTAGNEKLFF
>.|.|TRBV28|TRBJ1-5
TGTGCCAGCAGTTATCTGGGCGGCAATCAGCCCCAGCATTTT
CASSYLGGNQPQHF
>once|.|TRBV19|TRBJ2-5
TGTGCCAGTAGTATCCTCGGACTACCCGAGGGCCAAGAGACCCAGTACTTC
CASSILGLPEGQETQYF
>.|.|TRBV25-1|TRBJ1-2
TGTGCCAGCAGTGACAAGTACGGCTACACCTTC
CASSDKYGYTF
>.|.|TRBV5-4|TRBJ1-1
TGTGCCAGCAGATCAAAAGGATCCATCATGAACACTGAAGCTTTCTTT
CASRSKGSIMNTEAFF
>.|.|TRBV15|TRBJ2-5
TGTGCCACCAGCAGAGATGAAGGGCCAAGGGAGACCCAGTACTTC
CATSRDEGPRETQYF
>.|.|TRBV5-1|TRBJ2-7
TGCGCCAGCAGCTCGACGGGGTCTTCGGTGGACGAGCAGTACTTC
CASSSTGSSVDEQYF
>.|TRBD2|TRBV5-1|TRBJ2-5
TGCGCCAGCAGCTCGACTAGCGGGGGGGCGGGAGAGACCCAGTACTTC
CASSSTSGGAGETQYF
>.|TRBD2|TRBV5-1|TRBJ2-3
TGCGCCAGCAGCCCGGGACTAGCGGGGCGCGCAGATACGCAGTATTTT
CASSPGLAGRADTQYF
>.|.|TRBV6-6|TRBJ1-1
TGTGCCAGCAGTGAGGTCGGACAGAACACTGAAGCTTTCTTT
CASSEVGQNTEAFF
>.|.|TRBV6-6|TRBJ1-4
TGTGCCAGCAGTTACTCGTACGGGGCCAGTAATGAAAAACTGTTTTTT
CASSYSYGASNEKLFF